The 6 T cell receptor beta chains listed next were all sequenced from one sample in a study of early T cells in non-severe SARS-CoV-2 infection. MiXCR, run by TCRdb on the 5' RACE reads, gives a single entry per CDR3 protein. The data hold about 110,000 distinct CDR3 sequences, with roughly 12% observed a single time. The material was whole blood, obtained at baseline. The receptors originated from an adult who was a healthcare worker with PCR-confirmed SARS-CoV-2 infection or an uninfected control (not recorded which).

This clonotype turned up a few times. In nucleotides, the CDR3 is TGTGCCAGCAGTGTTGTAGCGGGGGGGCACACAGATACGCAGTATTTT. The encoded protein is CASSVVAGGHTDTQYF. The rearrangement joins TRBV6-1 to TRBJ2-3; TRBD2 matches 11 bases. The CDR3 is 16 amino acids. CDR1 and CDR2 (germline): MNHNS, SASEGT. V gave up 4 bases and J gave up 2 bases; unmatched junction bases: 5.

This clonotype was recorded a few times. The chain is built from TRBV5-1 and TRBJ2-7; 10 bases are a match to TRBD1. This CDR3 comprises 16 residues. Losses at the gene ends were 1 base for V and 4 bases for J; bases not matched to a gene: 8. Per the germline V gene, CDR1 is SGHRS and CDR2 is YFSETQ. CDR3 in amino acids: CASSLLRDRGTYEQYF. The CDR3, as DNA: TGCGCCAGCAGCTTGCTCCGGGACAGGGGAACGTACGAGCAGTACTTC.

V usage is TRBV6-1 and J usage is TRBJ2-7; no clear D. The V gene's germline CDR1 is MNHNS and CDR2 SASEGT. Trimming stripped 5 bases from V and 3 bases from J, with 8 bases between. The CDR3 contains 12 residues. For the CDR3, the DNA is TGTGCCAGCAGTCTTAGGAGCTACGAGCAGTACTTC. It encodes CASSLRSYEQYF.

The chain combines TRBV20-1 with TRBJ1-1; a weak D match, TRBD1 (6 bases). Germline V gene lookup returns CDR1 DFQATT and CDR2 SNEGSKA (reference sequence). CDR3 length: 11 amino acids. Trimming shortened V by 2 bases and J by 11 bases, and 12 bases separated the two germline ends. The CDR3 is CSARKGGDAFF. For the CDR3, the DNA is TGCAGTGCTAGAAAAGGGGGGGATGCTTTCTTT.

A few counts support this clonotype. The chain has TRBV12-3 or TRBV12-4 and TRBJ1-4, with D uncertain. V was shortened by 0 bases and J by 5 bases, with 7 bases between the two germline ends. The CDR3 runs to 14 residues. This CDR3 reads CASSLARVNEKLFF. In DNA form, the CDR3 reads TGTGCCAGCAGTTTAGCAAGGGTGAATGAAAAACTGTTTTTT.

This clonotype was counted only a few times. This sequence joins TRBV27 and TRBJ1-1; D gene uncertain. The CDR3 runs to 16 residues. Trimming removed 0 bases at V and 0 bases at J, with 11 bases between. Germline CDR1 and CDR2: MNHEY and SMNVEV (reference sequence). DNA of the CDR3: TGTGCCAGCAGTTTATCCCGTAGGGCACTGAACACTGAAGCTTTCTTT. This encodes CASSLSRRALNTEAFF.